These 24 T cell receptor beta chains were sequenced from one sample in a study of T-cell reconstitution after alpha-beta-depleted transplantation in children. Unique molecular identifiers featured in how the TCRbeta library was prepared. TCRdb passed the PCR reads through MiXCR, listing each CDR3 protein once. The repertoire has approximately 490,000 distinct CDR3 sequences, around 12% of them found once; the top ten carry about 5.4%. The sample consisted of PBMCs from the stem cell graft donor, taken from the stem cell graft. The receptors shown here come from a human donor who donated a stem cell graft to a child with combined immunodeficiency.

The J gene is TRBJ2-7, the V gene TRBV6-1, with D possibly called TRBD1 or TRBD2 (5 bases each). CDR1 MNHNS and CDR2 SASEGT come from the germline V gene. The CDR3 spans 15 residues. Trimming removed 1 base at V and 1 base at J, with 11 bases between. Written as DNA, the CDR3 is TGTGCCAGCAGTGAAGATAGGGACCTATCCTACGAGCAGTACTTC. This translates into CASSEDRDLSYEQYF.

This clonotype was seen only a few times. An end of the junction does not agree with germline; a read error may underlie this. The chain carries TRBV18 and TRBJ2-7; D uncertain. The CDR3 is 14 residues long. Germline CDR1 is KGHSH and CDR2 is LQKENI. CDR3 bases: TGTGCCAGCTCACCAGTCCGAGGCTCCGACGAGCAGTACTTC. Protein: CASSPVRGSDEQYF.

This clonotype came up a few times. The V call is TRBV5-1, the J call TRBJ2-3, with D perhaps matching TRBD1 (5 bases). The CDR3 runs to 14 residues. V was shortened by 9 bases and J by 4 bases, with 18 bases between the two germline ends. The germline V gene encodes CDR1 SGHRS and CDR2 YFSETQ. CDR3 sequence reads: CATKGRPGADTQYF. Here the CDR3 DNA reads TGCGCCACCAAGGGGCGCCCTGGGGCAGATACGCAGTATTTT.

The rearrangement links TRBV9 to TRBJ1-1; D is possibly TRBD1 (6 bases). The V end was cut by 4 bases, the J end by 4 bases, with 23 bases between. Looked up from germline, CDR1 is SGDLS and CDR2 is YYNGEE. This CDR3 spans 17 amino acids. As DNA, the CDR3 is TGTGCCAGCAGCTCTCCCCAAGGAGGGGGGAAGGTCACTGAAGCTTTCTTT. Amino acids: CASSSPQGGGKVTEAFF.

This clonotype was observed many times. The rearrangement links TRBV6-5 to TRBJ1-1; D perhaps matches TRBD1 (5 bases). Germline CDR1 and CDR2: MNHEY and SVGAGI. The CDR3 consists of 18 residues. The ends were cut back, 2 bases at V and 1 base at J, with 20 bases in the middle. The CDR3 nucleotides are TGTGCCAGCAGTTACGAACGGCCAGGGTGGGGTAGGAACACTGAAGCTTTCTTT. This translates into CASSYERPGWGRNTEAFF.

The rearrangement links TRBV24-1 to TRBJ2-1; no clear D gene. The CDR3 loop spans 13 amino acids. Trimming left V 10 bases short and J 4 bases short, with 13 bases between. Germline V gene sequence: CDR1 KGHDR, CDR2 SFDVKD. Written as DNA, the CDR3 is TGTGCCACGGAGAGATGGGGTTACAATGAGCAGTTCTTC. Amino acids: CATERWGYNEQFF.

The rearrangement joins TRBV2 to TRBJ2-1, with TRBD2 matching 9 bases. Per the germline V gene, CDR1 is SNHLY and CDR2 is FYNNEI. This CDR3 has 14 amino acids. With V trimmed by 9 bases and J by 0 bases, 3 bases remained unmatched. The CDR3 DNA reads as TGTGCCAGGGGAGCGGGAGGCTCCTACAATGAGCAGTTCTTC. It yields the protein CARGAGGSYNEQFF.

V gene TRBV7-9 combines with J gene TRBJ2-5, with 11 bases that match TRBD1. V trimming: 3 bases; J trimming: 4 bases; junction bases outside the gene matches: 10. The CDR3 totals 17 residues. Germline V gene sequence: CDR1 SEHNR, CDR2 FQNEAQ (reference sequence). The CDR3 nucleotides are TGTGCCAGCAGCTTGTTTCCCGGGACAGGGGGGGGAGAGACCCAGTACTTC. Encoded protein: CASSLFPGTGGGETQYF.

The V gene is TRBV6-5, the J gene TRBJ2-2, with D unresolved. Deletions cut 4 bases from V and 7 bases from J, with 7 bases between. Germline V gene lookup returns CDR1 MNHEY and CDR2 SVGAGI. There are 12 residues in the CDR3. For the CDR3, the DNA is TGTGCCAGCAGTTTCACTGACGGGGAGCTGTTTTTT. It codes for CASSFTDGELFF.

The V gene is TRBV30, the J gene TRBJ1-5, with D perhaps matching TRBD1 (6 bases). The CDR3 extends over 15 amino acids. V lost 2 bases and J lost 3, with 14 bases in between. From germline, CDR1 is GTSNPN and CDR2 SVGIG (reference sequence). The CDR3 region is CAWSSHQGYNQPQHF. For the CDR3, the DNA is TGTGCCTGGAGTTCGCATCAGGGGTACAATCAGCCCCAGCATTTT.

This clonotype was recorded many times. CDR3 protein: CASSSTATELEPQYF. The CDR3 nucleotides read TGTGCCAGCTCCTCCACCGCTACAGAACTCGAGCCGCAGTATTTT. The chain carries TRBV27 and TRBJ2-3, with D unclear. The CDR3 has 15 amino acids. V was pared by 8 bases and J by 10 bases, with 25 bases between. Per germline, CDR1 MNHEY and CDR2 SMNVEV (reference sequence).

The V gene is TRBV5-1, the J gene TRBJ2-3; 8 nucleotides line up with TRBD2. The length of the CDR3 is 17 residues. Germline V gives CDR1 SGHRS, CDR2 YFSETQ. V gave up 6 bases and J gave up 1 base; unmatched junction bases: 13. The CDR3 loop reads CASTLGVSGGRTDTQYF. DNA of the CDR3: TGCGCCAGCACGTTGGGAGTCAGCGGGGGTCGCACAGATACGCAGTATTTT.

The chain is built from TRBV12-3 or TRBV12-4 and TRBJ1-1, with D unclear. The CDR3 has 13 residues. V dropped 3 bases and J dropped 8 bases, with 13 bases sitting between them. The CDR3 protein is CASSFPLSGEAFF. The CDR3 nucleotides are TGTGCCAGCAGTTTTCCTCTCTCGGGCGAAGCTTTCTTT.

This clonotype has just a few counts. CDR3 nucleotides: TGCAGCGTCCCGACAGACACCGAGGTTAGGGGGGCCAACGTCCTGACTTTC. It specifies CSVPTDTEVRGANVLTF. The V and J genes are TRBV29-1 and TRBJ2-6; perhaps TRBD1 as D (5 bases). CDR3 length: 17 residues. V was pared by 6 bases and J by 4 bases, with 22 bases between. Looked up from germline, CDR1 is SQVTM and CDR2 is ANQGSEA.

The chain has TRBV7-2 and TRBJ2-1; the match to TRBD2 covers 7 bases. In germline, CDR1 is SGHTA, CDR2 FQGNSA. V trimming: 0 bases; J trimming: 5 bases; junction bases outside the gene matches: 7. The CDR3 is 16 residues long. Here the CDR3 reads CASSLAKGLADNEQFF. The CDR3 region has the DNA TGTGCCAGCAGCTTAGCGAAAGGGCTAGCGGACAATGAGCAGTTCTTC.

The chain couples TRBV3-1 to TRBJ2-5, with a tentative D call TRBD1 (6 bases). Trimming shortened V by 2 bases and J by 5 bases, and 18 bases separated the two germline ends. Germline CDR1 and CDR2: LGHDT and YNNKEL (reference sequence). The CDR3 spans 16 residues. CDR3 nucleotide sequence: TGTGCCAGCAGCCAATGGGGACAAATCGAGGAGGAGACCCAGTACTTC. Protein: CASSQWGQIEEETQYF.

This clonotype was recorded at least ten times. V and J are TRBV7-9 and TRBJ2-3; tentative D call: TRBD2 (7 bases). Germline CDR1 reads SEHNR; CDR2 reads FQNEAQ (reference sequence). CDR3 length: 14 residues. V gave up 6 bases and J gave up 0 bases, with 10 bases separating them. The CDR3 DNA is TGTGCCAGCAGGGGAGGGACAAGCACAGATACGCAGTATTTT. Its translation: CASRGGTSTDTQYF.

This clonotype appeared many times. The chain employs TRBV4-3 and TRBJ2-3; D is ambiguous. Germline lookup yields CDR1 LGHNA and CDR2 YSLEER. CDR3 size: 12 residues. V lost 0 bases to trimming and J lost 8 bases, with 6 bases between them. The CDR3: CASSQDMSTQYF. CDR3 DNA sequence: TGCGCCAGCAGCCAAGACATGAGTACGCAGTATTTT.

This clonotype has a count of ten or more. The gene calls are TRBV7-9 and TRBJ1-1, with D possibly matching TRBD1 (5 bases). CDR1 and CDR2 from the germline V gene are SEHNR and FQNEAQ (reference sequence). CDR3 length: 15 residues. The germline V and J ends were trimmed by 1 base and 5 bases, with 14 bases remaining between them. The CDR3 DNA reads TGTGCCAGCAGCTTAGATGTGGGGCTCAGGACTGAAGCTTTCTTT. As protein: CASSLDVGLRTEAFF.

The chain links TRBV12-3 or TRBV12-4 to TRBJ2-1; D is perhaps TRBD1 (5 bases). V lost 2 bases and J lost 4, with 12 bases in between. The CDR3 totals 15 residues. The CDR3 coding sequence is TGTGCCAGCAGTTTATTGGGGCCGGGTTACAATGAGCAGTTCTTC. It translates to CASSLLGPGYNEQFF.

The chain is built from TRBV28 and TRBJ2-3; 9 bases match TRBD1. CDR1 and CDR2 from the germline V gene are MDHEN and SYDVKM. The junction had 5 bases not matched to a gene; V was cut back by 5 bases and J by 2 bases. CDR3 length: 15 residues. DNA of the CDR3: TGTGCCAGCAGTACCCGGGACAGGGCCACAGATACGCAGTATTTT. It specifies CASSTRDRATDTQYF.

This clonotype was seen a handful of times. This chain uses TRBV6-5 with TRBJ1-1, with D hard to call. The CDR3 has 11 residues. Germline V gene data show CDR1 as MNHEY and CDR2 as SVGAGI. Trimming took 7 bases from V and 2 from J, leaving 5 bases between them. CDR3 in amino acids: CASNHNTEAFF. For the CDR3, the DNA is TGTGCCAGCAATCATAACACTGAAGCTTTCTTT.

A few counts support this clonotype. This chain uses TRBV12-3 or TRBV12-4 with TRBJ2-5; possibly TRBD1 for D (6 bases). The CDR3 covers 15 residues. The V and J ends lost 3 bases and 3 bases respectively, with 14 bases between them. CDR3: CASSFSGVGEETQYF. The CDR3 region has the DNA TGTGCCAGCAGTTTCTCAGGGGTCGGAGAAGAGACCCAGTACTTC.

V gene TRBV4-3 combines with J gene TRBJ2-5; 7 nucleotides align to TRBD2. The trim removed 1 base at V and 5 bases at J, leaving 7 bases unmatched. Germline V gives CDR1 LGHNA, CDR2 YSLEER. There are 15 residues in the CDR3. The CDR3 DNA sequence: TGCGCCAGCAGCCAAGGAAGCGGGATCAGTGAGACCCAGTACTTC. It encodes CASSQGSGISETQYF.